This is a list of T cell receptor beta chains from one sample in a study of shared clonotypes between healthy human individuals. TCRdb keeps only in-frame clones here, not all; method: immunoSEQ multiplex PCR. The sample lists about 1,900,000 clones, 85% to 95% occurring once. Input material: naive CD8+ T cells sorted from blood. These receptors originate from a man between 18 and 29 years old in good health. The CDR3 runs from the conserved cysteine through the conserved F or W. D genes are given only for firm matches. Not all rows give a size; the values are once, few, many and, for expanded clones, a class.

>14|TRBJ2-3|-|TRBV28|-
TGTGCCAGTCAAAAGGACTTAGGCACAGATACGCAGTATTTT
CASQKDLGTDTQYF
>13|TRBJ2-3|-|TRBV27|-
TGTGCCAGCAGCCCGCGGCCCCCGGATACGCAGTATTTT
CASSPRPPDTQYF
>16|TRBJ2-1|TRBD1|TRBV4-3|-
TGCGCCAGCAGCCACCTGACAGGGATACCCTACAATGAGCAGTTCTTC
CASSHLTGIPYNEQFF
>16|TRBJ2-5|-|TRBV6-5|-
TGTGCCAGCAGTTACTCGGCGGCCTCAGAACAAGAGACCCAGTACTTC
CASSYSAASEQETQYF
>12|TRBJ1-2|-|TRBV9|-
TGTGCCAGCAGCACCTCAGGGGTTGGCTACACCTTC
CASSTSGVGYTF
>13|TRBJ1-1|-|TRBV27|-
TGTGCCAGCAGTTTATCGAGTCTATCTGAAGCTTTCTTT
CASSLSSLSEAFF
>14|TRBJ1-5|-|TRBV28|-
TGTGCCAGCAGTGGAGGGATCAGCAATCAGCCCCAGCATTTT
CASSGGISNQPQHF
>13|TRBJ2-7|-|TRBV7-8|once
TGTGCCAGCAGCCCTGGACCGTCCTACGAGCAGTACTTC
CASSPGPSYEQYF
>16|TRBJ2-7|-|TRBV4-3|-
TGCGCCAGCAGCCAAGAACTAGTCGGGGATTATTACGAGCAGTACTTC
CASSQELVGDYYEQYF
>17|TRBJ2-1|TRBD2|TRBV19|-
TGTGCCAGTAACCCCTGGGCGGGAGGAAGCTCCTACAATGAGCAGTTCTTC
CASNPWAGGSSYNEQFF
>14|TRBJ2-2|-|TRBV19|once
TGTGCCAGTAGTATATTTGAGAACACCGGGGAGCTGTTTTTT
CASSIFENTGELFF
>13|TRBJ2-3|-|TRBV4-3|-
TGCGCCAGCAGCCAAGATGGCACAGATACGCAGTATTTT
CASSQDGTDTQYF
>15|TRBJ2-7|-|TRBV9|-
TGTGCCAGCAGCGTAGATCGGGATTACTCATGGGAGCAGTACTTC
CASSVDRDYSWEQYF
>16|TRBJ2-7|TRBD2|TRBV27|-
TGTGCCAGCAGCTCAACGTATAGCGGGAGGGCCTACGAGCAGTACTTC
CASSSTYSGRAYEQYF
>13|TRBJ2-1|-|TRBV6-4|-
TGTGCCAGCAGTGACCTCGGGCGGGGCCCTAAGTTCTTC
CASSDLGRGPKFF
>15|TRBJ1-4|-|TRBV4-2|-
TGTGCCAGCAGCCAAGATAGGGCAACTAATGAAAAACTGTTTTTT
CASSQDRATNEKLFF
>18|TRBJ2-1|TRBD2|TRBV7-2|-
TGTGCCAGCAGCCCCCCCCCAGAGGCGGGAGATTCCTACAATGAGCAGTTCTTC
CASSPPPEAGDSYNEQFF
>14|TRBJ2-7|-|TRBV4-1|-
TGCGCCAGCAGCCACCAGGAAGGGAGCTACGAGCAGTACTTC
CASSHQEGSYEQYF
>16|TRBJ2-7|-|TRBV5-4|-
TGTGCCAGCAGCAATTTGGCCCGGGACCTCTCGTACGAGCAGTACTTC
CASSNLARDLSYEQYF
>15|TRBJ1-5|-|TRBV4-3|-
TGCGCCAGCAGCCAAGATTTGGTGGGCAATCAGCCCCAGCATTTT
CASSQDLVGNQPQHF
>16|TRBJ2-7|-|TRBV7-2|-
TGTGCCAGCAGCTTAGACTGGGACCTTTCCTCATACGAGCAGTACTTC
CASSLDWDLSSYEQYF
>14|TRBJ2-5|TRBD2|TRBV10-3|-
TGTGCCATCAGTGACGGGACTAGTCCTGAGACCCAGTACTTC
CAISDGTSPETQYF
>18|TRBJ1-3|-|TRBV4-3|-
TGCGCCAGCAGCCAAGATCGGGCGAACAGCTATAAACTAAACACCATATATTTT
CASSQDRANSYKLNTIYF
>15|TRBJ2-1|TRBD2|TRBV11-1|-
TGTGCCAGCAGCGACCGGACTAGCGGGGGCAATGAGCAGTTCTTC
CASSDRTSGGNEQFF
>16|TRBJ1-6|-|TRBV7-8|-
TGTGCCAGCAGCTTATCTATGTGGGGGTATAATTCACCCCTCCACTTT
CASSLSMWGYNSPLHF
>17|TRBJ1-1|TRBD1|TRBV5-6|-
TGTGCCAGCAGCTTGGGACAGGGAAGAAGCATGAACACTGAAGCTTTCTTT
CASSLGQGRSMNTEAFF
>15|TRBJ2-7|-|TRBV7-2|once
TGTGCCAGCAGCTTACGGGGGGCCCCAACGGACGAGCAGTACTTC
CASSLRGAPTDEQYF
>15|TRBJ1-2|-|TRBV7-2|-
TGTGCCAGCAGCTTAGTTCTGGGGGCTTTCTATGGCTACACCTTC
CASSLVLGAFYGYTF
>11|TRBJ2-7|-|TRBV29-1|-
TGCAGCGTCCGACAGGATGACGAGCAGTACTTC
CSVRQDDEQYF
>14|TRBJ2-7|TRBD1|TRBV28|-
TGTGCCAGCAGTGACAGGGGAGTAGGGTACGAGCAGTACTTC
CASSDRGVGYEQYF
>15|TRBJ1-2|TRBD1|TRBV5-4|-
TGTGCCAGCAGCCCGGCGGACAGGGAGTTTCTTGGTTACACCTTC
CASSPADREFLGYTF
>14|TRBJ1-1|-|TRBV4-2|-
TGTGCCAGCAGCCCCATGGCCGTTAACACTGAAGCTTTCTTT
CASSPMAVNTEAFF
>15|TRBJ2-7|-|TRBV4-3|-
TGCGCCGGCAGCCAAGAACGGGACAACCTCTACGAGCAGTACTTC
CAGSQERDNLYEQYF
>15|TRBJ2-5|TRBD1|TRBV5-6|-
TGTGCCAGCAGCAACGGAGGGGACAGGGAAGAGACCCAGTACTTC
CASSNGGDREETQYF
>13|TRBJ1-5|TRBD1|TRBV7-9|-
TGTGCCAGCAGCTCACAGGGGGCTCAGCCCCAGCATTTT
CASSSQGAQPQHF
>16|TRBJ2-7|-|TRBV7-9|-
TGTGCCAGCAGCTTTTCAATAGCGGATTTGAGCTACGAGCAGTACTTC
CASSFSIADLSYEQYF
>13|TRBJ2-7|-|TRBV27|-
TGTGCCAGCAGTCTTCAGAGCTCCTACGAGCAGTACTTC
CASSLQSSYEQYF
>16|TRBJ2-7|-|TRBV7-9|-
TGTGCCAGCAGCCAGACTGGGACGGTGACATCCTACGAGCAGTACTTC
CASSQTGTVTSYEQYF
>16|TRBJ2-7|TRBD1|TRBV7-9|-
TGTGCCAGCAGCCAATTACCGGGACAGGGTCAGTACGAGCAGTACTTC
CASSQLPGQGQYEQYF
>12|TRBJ1-1|-|TRBV11-2|-
TGTGCCATTAGTCCAACGAACACTGAAGCTTTCTTT
CAISPTNTEAFF
>15|TRBJ2-5|-|TRBV4-2|-
TGTGCCAGCAGCCAAGGAGAAGGGGGAGAGGAGACCCAGTACTTC
CASSQGEGGEETQYF
>13|TRBJ2-1|-|TRBV11-3|-
TGTGCCAGCAGCTTAGGTCTCTACAATGAGCAGTTCTTC
CASSLGLYNEQFF
>14|TRBJ1-2|TRBD1|TRBV10-3|-
TGTGCCATCAGCCCACAGGGGGCTGTCTATGGCTACACCTTC
CAISPQGAVYGYTF
>13|TRBJ1-6|-|TRBV30|once
TGTGCCTGGAATAAGGAAAATAATTCACCCCTCCACTTT
CAWNKENNSPLHF
>16|TRBJ2-7|-|TRBV10-3|-
TGTGCCATCAGTGAGTTGGCAGGAACAGGGAGTGACGAGCAGTACTTC
CAISELAGTGSDEQYF